The present T cell receptor beta chain was sequenced within a study of type 1 regulatory T cells. On the study more broadly: This in vitro CD4 product, T-allo10, is enriched for Tr1 cells and alloantigen-specific.

Looked up from germline, CDR1 is MNHEY and CDR2 is SMNVEV (reference sequence). Trimming cost V 5 bases and J 0 bases, with 10 bases left between them. CDR3 length: 15 amino acids. TCRdb independently ran MiXCR on the reads; one entry per CDR3 protein. The data hold about 62,000 distinct CDR3 sequences, with approximately 67% observed a single time. The table lists this clonotype with a count of one. Its antigen is unidentified. The receptor comes from a human donor in good health. V usage is TRBV27 and J usage is TRBJ1-4; D remains unclear. The sequenced material came from cultured non-Tr1 T cells, either the whole culture or a sorted T cell fraction (not recorded which). CDR3 sequence (DNA): TGTGCCAGCAGTCCCCGACGGACAACTAATGAAAAACTGTTTTTT. Translation gives CASSPRRTTNEKLFF.